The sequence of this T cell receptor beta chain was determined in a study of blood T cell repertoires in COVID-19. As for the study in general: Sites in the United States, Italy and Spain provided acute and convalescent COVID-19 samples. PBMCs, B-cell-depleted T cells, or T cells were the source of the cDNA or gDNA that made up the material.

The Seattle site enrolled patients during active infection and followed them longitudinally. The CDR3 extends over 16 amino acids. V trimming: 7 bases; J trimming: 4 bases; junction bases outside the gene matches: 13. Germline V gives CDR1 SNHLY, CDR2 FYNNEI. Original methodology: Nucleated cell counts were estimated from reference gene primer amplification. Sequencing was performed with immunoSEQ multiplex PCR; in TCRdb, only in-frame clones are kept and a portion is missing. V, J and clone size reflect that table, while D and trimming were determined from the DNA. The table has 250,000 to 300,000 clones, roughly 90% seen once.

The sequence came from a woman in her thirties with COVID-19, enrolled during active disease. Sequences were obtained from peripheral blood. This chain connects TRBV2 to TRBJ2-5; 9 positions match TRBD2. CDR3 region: CASTFFRGGAGETQYF. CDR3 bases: TGTGCCAGCACTTTCTTCCGCGGGGGGGCCGGAGAGACCCAGTACTTC.